The 14 T cell receptor beta chains reported below all come from one sample, sequenced in a study of T-cell reconstitution after alpha-beta-depleted transplantation in children. A TCRbeta library incorporating unique molecular identifiers was prepared. TCRdb itself ran the PCR reads through MiXCR, one entry per CDR3 protein. The table includes some 500,000 distinct CDR3 sequences, approximately 20% detected once. This material consisted of PBMCs from the stem cell graft donor, taken from the stem cell graft. The receptor set was obtained from a human donor who donated a stem cell graft to a child with acute lymphoblastic leukemia.

This clonotype was seen a handful of times. The chain uses TRBV12-3 or TRBV12-4 and TRBJ2-1; a possible D gene is TRBD1 (6 bases). The ends were cut back, 5 bases at V and 6 bases at J, with 20 bases in the middle. CDR3 length equals 16 residues. The CDR3 region has the DNA TGTGCCAGCAGTCTCAACCAGGGGCCCGCCCCCAATGAGCAGTTCTTC. It yields the protein CASSLNQGPAPNEQFF.

V gene TRBV2 combines with J gene TRBJ2-7, with D possibly TRBD2 on 6 matching bases. V lost 1 base and J 2 bases, leaving 12 bases between the germline ends. The CDR3 is 15 amino acids. The germline gives CDR1 SNHLY, CDR2 FYNNEI. The CDR3 DNA reads TGTGCCAGCAGTGAAGACGGGGGACCGGCCTACGAGCAGTACTTC. Protein product: CASSEDGGPAYEQYF.

This clonotype was seen a handful of times. The CDR3 spells CSARGAPSGGRETQYF. The CDR3 DNA follows: TGCAGTGCTAGAGGGGCCCCTAGCGGGGGAAGAGAGACCCAGTACTTC. The V call is TRBV20-1, the J call TRBJ2-5; 10 bases line up with TRBD2. Germline-derived CDR1 and CDR2 are DFQATT and SNEGSKA (reference sequence). This CDR3 is 16 amino acids long. After removal of 1 base from V and 4 bases from J, the junction contained 9 bases not matched to a gene.

V gene TRBV2 combines with J gene TRBJ1-5, with D possibly matching TRBD1 (5 bases). This CDR3 contains 16 residues. Germline CDR1 reads SNHLY; CDR2 reads FYNNEI. V lost 7 bases to trimming and J lost 1 base, with 17 bases between them. The chain's CDR3 is CASTPFEKGSNQPQHF. The CDR3 DNA follows: TGTGCCAGCACCCCATTTGAGAAGGGGAGCAATCAGCCCCAGCATTTT.

The V gene is TRBV20-1, the J gene TRBJ1-4, with D uncertain. V lost 0 bases and J 6 bases, leaving 5 bases between the germline ends. The germline CDR1 and CDR2 sequences are DFQATT and SNEGSKA (reference sequence). The CDR3 loop spans 12 amino acids. DNA for the CDR3: TGCAGTGCTAGAGAGTATCATGAAAAACTGTTTTTT. It codes for CSAREYHEKLFF.

This chain connects TRBV7-9 to TRBJ1-4; 7 nucleotides align to TRBD1. Trimming removed 3 bases from V and 8 bases from J; junction bases left unmatched: 6. Germline assignment: CDR1 SEHNR and CDR2 FQNEAQ (reference sequence). The CDR3 runs 14 residues. The CDR3 DNA follows: TGTGCCAGCAGCTTGTACACAGGGGACGAAAAACTGTTTTTT. Encoded protein: CASSLYTGDEKLFF.

This clonotype was observed many times. The chain couples TRBV18 to TRBJ2-7, with 7 nucleotides matching TRBD1. The CDR3 runs 15 residues. V lost 0 bases to trimming and J lost 3 bases; unmatched junction nucleotides: 5. Germline V gene data show CDR1 as KGHSH and CDR2 as LQKENI. The CDR3 sequence is CASSPPYRGYYEQYF. The DNA for the CDR3 is TGTGCCAGCTCACCACCGTACAGGGGATACTACGAGCAGTACTTC.

V and J are TRBV20-1 and TRBJ2-1, with 13 bases aligning to TRBD2. The trim removed 2 bases at V and 5 bases at J, leaving 15 bases unmatched. Germline V CDR1 and CDR2: DFQATT, SNEGSKA (reference sequence). The CDR3 spans 19 residues. This chain's CDR3 is CSARSPRTSGSVRDNEQFF. The CDR3 DNA reads as TGCAGTGCTAGATCTCCTAGGACTAGCGGGAGCGTTCGGGACAATGAGCAGTTCTTC.

This sequence joins TRBV7-8 and TRBJ1-2; D is unclear. The CDR3 length is 16 residues. V lost 1 base to trimming and J lost 8 bases, with 20 bases between them. The germline CDR1 and CDR2 sequences are SGHVS and FQNEAQ. DNA of the CDR3: TGTGCCAGCAGCTTAGATCGAGCAGGTTGGGCCTTCGGCTACACCTTC. Translated, it gives CASSLDRAGWAFGYTF.

As DNA, the CDR3 is TGCGCCAGCAGCCCGGCTAGCGGGATTTACGAGCAGTACTTC. Its protein product is CASSPASGIYEQYF. This chain connects TRBV10-1 to TRBJ2-7; the match to TRBD2 covers 9 bases. Per the germline V gene, CDR1 is WNHNN and CDR2 is SYGVQD (reference sequence). Trimming removed 6 bases from V and 4 bases from J; junction bases left unmatched: 7. The CDR3 length is 14 residues.

The V and J genes are TRBV5-1 and TRBJ2-5; the D is unclear. CDR3 length equals 13 residues. From germline, CDR1 is SGHRS and CDR2 YFSETQ. The germline V and J ends were trimmed by 4 bases and 3 bases, with 10 bases remaining between them. CDR3 region: CASSPAREETQYF. CDR3 nucleotides: TGCGCCAGCAGCCCCGCCCGGGAAGAGACCCAGTACTTC.

This clonotype was detected a few times. The rearrangement uses TRBV6-4 and TRBJ2-1; 7 bases fit TRBD2. The germline CDR1 and CDR2 sequences are MRHNA and SNTAGT. J gave up 5 bases and V 0 bases, and 1 base lay outside the gene matches. This CDR3 is built from 14 residues. Here the CDR3 DNA reads TGTGCCAGCAGTGACTCTAGCGGGCACAATGAGCAGTTCTTC. This gives the protein CASSDSSGHNEQFF.

This clonotype appeared once. The J gene is TRBJ2-7, the V gene TRBV5-1, with 9 bases that match TRBD1. Germline-derived CDR1 and CDR2 are SGHRS and YFSETQ. This CDR3 has 13 amino acids. V gave up 4 bases and J gave up 12 bases; unmatched junction bases: 11. Written as DNA, the CDR3 is TGCGCCAGCAGCCCATACAGGGGGCGCCGGTTGTACTTC. It codes for CASSPYRGRRLYF.

This chain links TRBV20-1 with TRBJ2-7, with TRBD2 identical over 10 bases. CDR1 DFQATT and CDR2 SNEGSKA come from the germline V gene (reference sequence). V dropped 0 bases and J dropped 0; count of bases not matched to a gene: 17. The CDR3 runs 20 residues. The CDR3 DNA reads TGCAGTGCTAGAGATCAGTGGCAGCTAGCGGGAGCCTCGAGCTCCTACGAGCAGTACTTC. Translating it yields CSARDQWQLAGASSSYEQYF.